This T cell receptor beta chain is from a study of T cell responses to AZD1222 COVID-19 vaccine. The study, taken as a whole, reports: With two AZD1222 doses given, Spike-specific TCR breadth and depth both rose. Mapped onto spike, vaccine-associated CD4 TCRs spanned it and were dominant at 160-218 and 743-854. Mostly white British, mostly female donors; authors suggested clonal diversity may be underestimated.

As for this clone: What it binds is unknown.

CDR1 is SGHDT and CDR2 is YYEEEE in the germline V gene. Trimming stripped 2 bases from V and 4 bases from J, with 16 bases between. CDR3 length: 16 amino acids. This table comes from immunoSEQ multiplex PCR, and its TCRdb copy is limited to in-frame clones, with some not included. The profile shows 200,000 or so clones, more than 75% of them singletons. This chain connects TRBV5-6 to TRBJ1-3, with D unclear. Sample: peripheral blood, taken on day 0 of MenACWY control vaccination. The source of this sequence is an adult in good health. The CDR3 region is CASSFGPSGPGNTIYF. DNA for the CDR3: TGTGCCAGCAGCTTTGGTCCGAGCGGGCCAGGAAACACCATATATTTT.